This T cell receptor (beta chain) was obtained from a study of Ad26.COV2.S vaccination and SARS-CoV-2 variants. Study at large: It was the COV1001 Ad26.COV2.S trial arm that included the donor. Intramuscular Ad26.COV2.S doses were given once or twice, 56 days apart.

Treatment given: about 20 received Ad26.COV2.S at low or high dose, single or two shots; 5 received placebo; per-sample allocation not given. Material that was analyzed had been drawn on day 63 after the first vaccine or placebo injection. Vaccination employed an Ad26 vector expressing the Wuhan-strain SARS-CoV-2 spike. V lost 0 bases to trimming and J lost 7 bases, with 11 bases between them. The germline gives CDR1 SGDLS, CDR2 YYNGEE. This CDR3 is built from 15 residues. Some clones are missing from TCRdb's copy, which holds only in-frame ones; the method was immunoSEQ multiplex PCR. The table lists a few hundred thousand clones, around 87% of them singletons. About this clone: The antigen remains undetermined.

Findings and limits, study-wide: The placebo group had lower spike-specific TCR breadth than the vaccine recipients did.

The sequencing used peripheral blood, collected in a trial of Ad26.COV2.S vaccine versus placebo. The clonotype originates from a person between 18 and 59 years old who received the Ad26.COV2.S COVID-19 vaccine or a placebo. The rearrangement uses TRBV9 and TRBJ1-6, with D possibly matching TRBD1 (6 bases). The chain's CDR3 is CASSVDGDINSPLHF. CDR3 in DNA: TGTGCCAGCAGCGTAGATGGGGACATCAATTCACCCCTCCACTTT.